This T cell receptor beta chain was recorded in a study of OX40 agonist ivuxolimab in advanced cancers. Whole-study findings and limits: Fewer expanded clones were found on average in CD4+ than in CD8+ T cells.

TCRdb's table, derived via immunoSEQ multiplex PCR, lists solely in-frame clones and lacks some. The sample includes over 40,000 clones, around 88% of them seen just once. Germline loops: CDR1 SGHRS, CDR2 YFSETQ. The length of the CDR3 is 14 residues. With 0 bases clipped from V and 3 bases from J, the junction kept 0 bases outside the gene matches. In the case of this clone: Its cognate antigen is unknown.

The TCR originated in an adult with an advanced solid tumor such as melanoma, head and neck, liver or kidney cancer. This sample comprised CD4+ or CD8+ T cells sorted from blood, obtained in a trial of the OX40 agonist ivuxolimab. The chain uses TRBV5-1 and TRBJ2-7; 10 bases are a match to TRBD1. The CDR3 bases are TGCGCCAGCAGCTTGGGGACAGGGGGCTACGAGCAGTACTTC. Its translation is CASSLGTGGYEQYF.